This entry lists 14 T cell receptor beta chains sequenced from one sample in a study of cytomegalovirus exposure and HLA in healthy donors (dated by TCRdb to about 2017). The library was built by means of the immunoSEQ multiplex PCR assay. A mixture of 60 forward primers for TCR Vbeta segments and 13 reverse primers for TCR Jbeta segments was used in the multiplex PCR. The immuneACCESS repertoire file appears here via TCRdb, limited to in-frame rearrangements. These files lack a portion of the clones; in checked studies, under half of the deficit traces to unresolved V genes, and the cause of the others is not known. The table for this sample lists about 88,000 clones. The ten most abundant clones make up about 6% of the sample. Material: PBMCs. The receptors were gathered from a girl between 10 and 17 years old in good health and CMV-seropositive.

CDR3: CSASSGDEQFF. Written as DNA, the CDR3 is TGCAGTGCATCGTCCGGGGATGAGCAGTTCTTC. The chain combines TRBV20-1 with TRBJ2-1, with D perhaps matching TRBD2 (5 bases). The CDR3 sequence is 11 residues long. V was trimmed by 6 bases and J by 8 bases, leaving 11 bases between them. CDR1 and CDR2 (germline): DFQATT, SNEGSKA (reference sequence).

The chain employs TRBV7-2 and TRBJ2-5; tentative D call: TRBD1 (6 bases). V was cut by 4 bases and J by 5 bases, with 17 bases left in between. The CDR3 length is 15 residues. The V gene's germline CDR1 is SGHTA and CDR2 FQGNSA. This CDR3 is CASSSYIQGGETQYF. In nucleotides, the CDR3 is TGTGCCAGCAGCTCCTATATACAGGGTGGGGAGACCCAGTACTTC.

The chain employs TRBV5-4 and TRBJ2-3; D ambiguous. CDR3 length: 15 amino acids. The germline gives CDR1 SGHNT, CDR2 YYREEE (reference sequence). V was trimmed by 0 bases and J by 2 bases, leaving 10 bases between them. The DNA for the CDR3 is TGTGCCAGCAGCTTGGAGGCGGCCCCCACAGATACGCAGTATTTT. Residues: CASSLEAAPTDTQYF.

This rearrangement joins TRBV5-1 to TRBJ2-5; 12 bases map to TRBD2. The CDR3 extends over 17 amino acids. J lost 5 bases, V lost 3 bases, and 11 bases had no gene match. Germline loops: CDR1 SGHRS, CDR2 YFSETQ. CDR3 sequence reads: CASSSGASGGARETQYF. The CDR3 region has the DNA TGCGCCAGCAGCTCCGGAGCTAGCGGGGGGGCTAGGGAGACCCAGTACTTC.

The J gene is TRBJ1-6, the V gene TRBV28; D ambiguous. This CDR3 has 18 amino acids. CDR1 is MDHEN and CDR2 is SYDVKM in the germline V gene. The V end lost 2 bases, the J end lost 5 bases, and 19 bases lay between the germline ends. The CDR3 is CASSLGGSLGRNNSPLHF. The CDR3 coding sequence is TGTGCCAGCAGTTTAGGAGGGAGCCTAGGGCGTAATAATTCACCCCTCCACTTT.

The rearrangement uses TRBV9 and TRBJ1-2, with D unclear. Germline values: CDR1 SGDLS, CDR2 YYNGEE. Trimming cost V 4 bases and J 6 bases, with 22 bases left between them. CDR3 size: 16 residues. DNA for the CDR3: TGTGCCAGCAGCCCTCAGACACAATTGGGTGCGCATGGCTACACCTTC. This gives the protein CASSPQTQLGAHGYTF.

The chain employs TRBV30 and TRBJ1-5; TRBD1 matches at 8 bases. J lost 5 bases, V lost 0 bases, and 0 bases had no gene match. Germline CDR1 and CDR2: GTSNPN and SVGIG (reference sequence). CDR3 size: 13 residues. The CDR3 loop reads CAWSVQGDQPQHF. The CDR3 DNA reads TGTGCCTGGAGTGTACAGGGGGATCAGCCCCAGCATTTT.

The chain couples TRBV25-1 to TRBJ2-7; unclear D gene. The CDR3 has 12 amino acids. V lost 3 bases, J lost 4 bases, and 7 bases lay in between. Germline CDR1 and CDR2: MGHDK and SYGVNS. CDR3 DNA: TGTGCCAGCAGTGATAGTCTATACGAGCAGTACTTC. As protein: CASSDSLYEQYF.

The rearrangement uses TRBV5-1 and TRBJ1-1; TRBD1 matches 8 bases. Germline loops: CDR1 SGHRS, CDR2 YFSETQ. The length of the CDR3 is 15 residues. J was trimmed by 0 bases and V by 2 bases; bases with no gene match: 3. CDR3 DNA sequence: TGCGCCAGCAGCTTTTCGGGACAGGTGAACACTGAAGCTTTCTTT. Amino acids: CASSFSGQVNTEAFF.

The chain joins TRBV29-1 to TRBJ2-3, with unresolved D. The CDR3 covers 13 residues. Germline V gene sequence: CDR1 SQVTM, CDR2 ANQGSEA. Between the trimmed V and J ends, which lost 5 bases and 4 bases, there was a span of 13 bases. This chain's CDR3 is CSVFSGSADTQYF. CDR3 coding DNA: TGCAGCGTTTTTTCAGGTTCAGCAGATACGCAGTATTTT.

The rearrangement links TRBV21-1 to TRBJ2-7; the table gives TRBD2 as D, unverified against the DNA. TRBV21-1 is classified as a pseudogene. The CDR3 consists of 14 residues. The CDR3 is CASSTARSAYEQYV. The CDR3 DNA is TGTGCCAGCAGCACCGCCCGGAGCGCCTACGAGCAGTACGTC.

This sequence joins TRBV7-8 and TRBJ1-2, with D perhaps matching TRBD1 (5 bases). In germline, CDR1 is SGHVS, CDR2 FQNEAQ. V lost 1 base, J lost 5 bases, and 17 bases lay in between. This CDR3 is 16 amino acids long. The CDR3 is CASSLGPQGVGYGYTF. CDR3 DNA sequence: TGTGCCAGCAGCTTAGGACCCCAGGGCGTAGGGTATGGCTACACCTTC.

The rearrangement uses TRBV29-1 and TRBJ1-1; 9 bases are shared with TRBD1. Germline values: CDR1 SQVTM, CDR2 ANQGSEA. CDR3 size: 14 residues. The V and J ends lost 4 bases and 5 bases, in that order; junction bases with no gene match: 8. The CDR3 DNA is TGCAGCGTTGCACCGGACAGGGGAGATACTGAAGCTTTCTTT. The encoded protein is CSVAPDRGDTEAFF.

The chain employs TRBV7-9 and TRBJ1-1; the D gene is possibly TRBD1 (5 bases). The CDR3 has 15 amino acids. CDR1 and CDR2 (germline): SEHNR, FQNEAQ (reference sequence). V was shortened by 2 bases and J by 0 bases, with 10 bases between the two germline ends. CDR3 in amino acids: CASSLLGGMNTEAFF. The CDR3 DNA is TGTGCCAGCAGCTTACTGGGGGGGATGAACACTGAAGCTTTCTTT.